One and the same sample provided the 27 T cell receptor beta chains below, sequenced in a study of blood T cell repertoires in COVID-19. Some clones are missing from TCRdb's copy, which holds only in-frame ones; the method was immunoSEQ multiplex PCR. The data show about 210,000 clones, 75% to 90% seen once. Material for sequencing was peripheral blood. The receptors here all came from a woman in her seventies with COVID-19, enrolled during active disease.

The sample holds one count of this clone. V and J are TRBV6-5 and TRBJ2-7, with no clear D. CDR3 size: 12 residues. Looked up from germline, CDR1 is MNHEY and CDR2 is SVGAGI. The ends were cut back, 0 bases at V and 5 bases at J, with 5 bases in the middle. The CDR3 DNA reads TGTGCCAGCAGTTACTCTGGAGACGAGCAGTACTTC. Its protein is CASSYSGDEQYF.

This clone was recorded a few times. The chain uses TRBV7-9 and TRBJ1-2; maybe TRBD1 (5 bases). Trimming removed 2 bases at V and 4 bases at J, with 8 bases between. This CDR3 contains 13 residues. Germline assignment: CDR1 SEHNR and CDR2 FQNEAQ (reference sequence). DNA for the CDR3: TGTGCCAGCAGCTTAAGGGGTGGCTATGGCTACACCTTC. This codes for CASSLRGGYGYTF.

The chain recombines TRBV28 with TRBJ1-6; perhaps TRBD1 as D (5 bases). V was shortened by 4 bases and J by 10 bases, with 20 bases between the two germline ends. Germline V gene sequence: CDR1 MDHEN, CDR2 SYDVKM. The CDR3 loop spans 16 amino acids. The CDR3 DNA is TGTGCCAGCAGTTCCTATCCCACAGGAGAGAGGTCACCCCTCCACTTT. It is translated as CASSSYPTGERSPLHF. Full variable domain (outside the CDR3, taken from reference TRBV28 and TRBJ1-6): DVKVTQSSRYLVKRTGEKVFLECVQDMDHENMFWYRQDPGLGLRLIYFSYDVKMKEKGDIPEGYSVSREKKERFSLILESASTNQTSMYLCASSSYPTGERSPLHFGNGTRLTVT.

This clone was detected a few times. The J gene is TRBJ1-2, the V gene TRBV12-3 or TRBV12-4, with D possibly TRBD1 on 6 matching bases. V lost 6 bases to trimming and J lost 7 bases, with 12 bases between them. The CDR3 totals 12 residues. In DNA, the CDR3 is TGTGCCAGCAGGGGGGGGCCCTTTGGCTACACCTTC. Translated, it gives CASRGGPFGYTF.

The count of this clone is one. CDR3 in DNA: TGCGCCAGCAGCTTGGAACTAGCGGGAGCCGGGGAGCTGTTTTTT. As protein: CASSLELAGAGELFF. The chain combines TRBV5-1 with TRBJ2-2, with 11 bases lining up with TRBD2. This CDR3 spans 15 amino acids. CDR1 is SGHRS, CDR2 YFSETQ, per germline. Germline trimming cut 0 bases from V and 6 bases from J; bases unmatched to any gene: 1.

V usage is TRBV19 and J usage is TRBJ1-2; 7 positions agree with TRBD1. Germline CDR1 and CDR2: LNHDA and SQIVND (reference sequence). CDR3 length: 15 residues. V shed 8 bases, J shed 5 bases, and the junction held 14 bases outside the gene matches. In DNA form, the CDR3 reads TGTGCCAGTCTTTCCTCGACAGGGCTGGGGTATGGCTACACCTTC. It translates to CASLSSTGLGYGYTF.

The V gene is TRBV15, the J gene TRBJ1-5, with 7 bases that match TRBD1. V was clipped by 1 base and J by 7 bases; unmatched bases: 7. CDR3 length: 15 amino acids. Germline CDR1 LNHNV, CDR2 YYDKDF (reference sequence). CDR3 in amino acids: CATSRGNRGRQPQHF. In DNA form, the CDR3 reads TGTGCCACCAGCAGAGGGAACAGGGGTAGACAGCCCCAGCATTTT.

The CDR3 spells CASSLSGTSRTDTQYF. The DNA for the CDR3 is TGTGCCAGCAGCTTAAGTGGGACTAGCCGCACAGATACGCAGTATTTT. V usage is TRBV7-2 and J usage is TRBJ2-3, with TRBD2 matching 9 bases. The CDR3 spans 16 residues. From germline, CDR1 is SGHTA and CDR2 FQGNSA. J was trimmed by 1 base and V by 2 bases; bases with no gene match: 4.

V usage is TRBV2 and J usage is TRBJ2-7; 8 bases are a match to TRBD2. V trimming: 5 bases; J trimming: 5 bases; junction bases outside the gene matches: 14. This CDR3 spans 16 amino acids. Per the germline V gene, CDR1 is SNHLY and CDR2 is FYNNEI. CDR3 nucleotide sequence: TGTGCCAGCAGTCATACTTTACCCGGGACTAGAGACGAGCAGTACTTC. Its translation is CASSHTLPGTRDEQYF.

V gene TRBV5-4 combines with J gene TRBJ2-2; D possibly corresponds to TRBD2 (6 bases). Looked up from germline, CDR1 is SGHNT and CDR2 is YYREEE (reference sequence). The CDR3 runs to 15 residues. V shed 3 bases and J shed 1 base, with 10 bases lying between them. CDR3 protein: CASSYPRENTGELFF. CDR3 coding DNA: TGTGCCAGCAGCTACCCGCGGGAGAACACCGGGGAGCTGTTTTTT.

The V gene is TRBV28, the J gene TRBJ2-1; D perhaps matches TRBD2 (6 bases). V gave up 5 bases and J gave up 3 bases, with 14 bases separating them. The CDR3 totals 15 residues. Per the germline V gene, CDR1 is MDHEN and CDR2 is SYDVKM. CDR3 sequence reads: CASSPPGLNYNEQFF. CDR3 DNA: TGTGCCAGCAGTCCCCCGGGACTGAACTACAATGAGCAGTTCTTC.

The J gene is TRBJ2-5, the V gene TRBV11-2; 7 bases agree with TRBD1. Germline V gives CDR1 SGHAT, CDR2 FQNNGV. The CDR3 totals 14 residues. The trim removed 5 bases at V and 7 bases at J, leaving 10 bases unmatched. The CDR3 DNA is TGTGCCAGCAGCGGGGACAGCCGGTCCGCGACCCAGTACTTC. Translated, it gives CASSGDSRSATQYF.

This clone was counted only a few times. The chain couples TRBV24-1 to TRBJ2-3; 7 nucleotides line up with TRBD2. The V gene's germline CDR1 is KGHDR and CDR2 SFDVKD. V lost 5 bases to trimming and J lost 5 bases; unmatched junction nucleotides: 6. The CDR3 sequence is 14 residues long. CDR3 sequence (DNA): TGTGCCACCAGTGGGGCGGGAGTGGGAGATACGCAGTATTTT. Translating gives CATSGAGVGDTQYF.

The chain employs TRBV7-2 and TRBJ1-5; 9 positions match TRBD1. There are 13 residues in the CDR3. Germline-derived CDR1 and CDR2 are SGHTA and FQGNSA. With V trimmed by 2 bases and J by 11 bases, 4 bases remained unmatched. CDR3 amino acids: CASSLKWDRAQHF. The CDR3 DNA is TGTGCCAGCAGCTTAAAATGGGACAGGGCCCAGCATTTT. Supplemented by reference TRBV7-2 and TRBJ1-5, the full variable domain reads GAGVSQSPSNKVTEKGKDVELRCDPISGHTALYWYRQSLGQGLEFLIYFQGNSAPDKSGLPSDRFSAERTGGSVSTLTIQRTQQEDSAVYLCASSLKWDRAQHFGDGTRLSIL.

The chain recombines TRBV29-1 with TRBJ2-3, with 9 bases lining up with TRBD1. The CDR3 is 13 amino acids. After removal of 7 bases from V and 2 bases from J, the junction contained 4 bases not matched to a gene. CDR1 is SQVTM, CDR2 ANQGSEA, per germline. The CDR3 coding sequence is TGCAGCGCAACAGGGGGCATCACAGATACGCAGTATTTT. Translation: CSATGGITDTQYF.

The chain links TRBV28 to TRBJ1-4, with 9 bases that match TRBD1. The CDR3 runs to 14 residues. J gave up 8 bases and V 6 bases, and 7 bases lay outside the gene matches. Germline V gene lookup returns CDR1 MDHEN and CDR2 SYDVKM. As DNA, the CDR3 is TGTGCCAGCAGCTTACAGGGGGCCAGGGAAAAACTGTTTTTT. This encodes CASSLQGAREKLFF.

This sequence joins TRBV5-1 and TRBJ1-1; 10 bases agree with TRBD1. The germline V gene encodes CDR1 SGHRS and CDR2 YFSETQ. J gave up 2 bases and V 7 bases, and 5 bases lay outside the gene matches. The CDR3 spans 14 residues. CDR3 in amino acids: CASVRDRGNTEAFF. CDR3 bases: TGCGCCAGCGTAAGGGACAGGGGAAACACTGAAGCTTTCTTT.

The rearrangement joins TRBV2 to TRBJ2-3; D perhaps matches TRBD1 (5 bases). CDR3 size: 14 residues. The germline gives CDR1 SNHLY, CDR2 FYNNEI. V was shortened by 8 bases and J by 2 bases, with 14 bases between the two germline ends. The CDR3: CASHRQLITDTQYF. CDR3 sequence (DNA): TGTGCCAGCCACCGACAGCTGATCACAGATACGCAGTATTTT.

This chain links TRBV3-1 (or the pseudogene TRBV3-2) with TRBJ1-1; possibly TRBD1 for D (5 bases). Germline V gene lookup returns CDR1 LGHDT and CDR2 YNNKEL (reference sequence). The V and J ends lost 3 bases and 1 base respectively, with 12 bases between them. This CDR3 has 15 amino acids. CDR3 bases: TGTGCCAGCAGCCAGCTAAACAGGCCGAACACTGAAGCTTTCTTT. It yields the protein CASSQLNRPNTEAFF.

This clone has only one observation. Written as DNA, the CDR3 is TGTGCCAGCAGACTAGGGCAAGAGACCCAGTACTTC. This codes for CASRLGQETQYF. The chain joins TRBV6-6 to TRBJ2-5; TRBD2 is a possible D gene (5 bases). V dropped 6 bases and J dropped 2 bases, with 7 bases sitting between them. Germline V lookup: CDR1 MNHNY, CDR2 SVGAGI (reference sequence). The CDR3 is 12 amino acids.

This clone was detected only a few times. This rearrangement joins TRBV2 to TRBJ2-3; TRBD1 matches 11 bases. V lost 8 bases to trimming and J lost 4 bases; unmatched junction nucleotides: 8. This CDR3 comprises 15 residues. Looked up from germline, CDR1 is SNHLY and CDR2 is FYNNEI. The CDR3 coding sequence is TGTGCCAGCGACGGGCTGGGACAGGGGGCAGATACGCAGTATTTT. Its protein product is CASDGLGQGADTQYF.

This chain links TRBV3-1 (or the pseudogene TRBV3-2) with TRBJ2-1; TRBD2 agrees at 10 bases. J lost 6 bases, V lost 4 bases, and 9 bases had no gene match. CDR3 length equals 16 residues. Germline CDR1 LGHDT, CDR2 YNNKEL (reference sequence). The CDR3: CASSPTSGRAGNEQFF. The DNA of the CDR3 is TGTGCCAGCAGCCCAACGAGCGGGAGGGCCGGCAATGAGCAGTTCTTC.

The V and J genes are TRBV5-6 and TRBJ2-3, with a possible D match to TRBD2 (6 bases). With 2 bases removed from V and 4 bases from J, the gap between germline ends came to 14 bases. Germline CDR1 reads SGHDT; CDR2 reads YYEEEE. The CDR3 sequence is 15 residues long. The CDR3 DNA sequence: TGTGCCAGCAGCTTAGGGACTCTCAGCGCAGATACGCAGTATTTT. Protein product: CASSLGTLSADTQYF.

The chain is built from TRBV5-1 and TRBJ2-2; the match to TRBD1 covers 7 bases. CDR1 is SGHRS, CDR2 YFSETQ, per germline. This CDR3 comprises 16 residues. The V and J ends lost 0 bases and 0 bases, in that order; junction bases with no gene match: 2. CDR3 in DNA: TGCGCCAGCAGCTTGGCCGGGACAGCGAACACCGGGGAGCTGTTTTTT. Protein: CASSLAGTANTGELFF.

This chain joins TRBV19 and TRBJ2-2; 7 bases are shared with TRBD2. The length of the CDR3 is 16 residues. Germline CDR1 is LNHDA and CDR2 is SQIVND (reference sequence). Trimming removed 5 bases from V and 1 base from J; junction bases left unmatched: 7. In DNA form, the CDR3 reads TGTGCCAGTAGTGCGCGCGGGAGTCAGAACACCGGGGAGCTGTTTTTT. The encoded protein is CASSARGSQNTGELFF.

This clone was seen a few times. V usage is TRBV29-1 and J usage is TRBJ2-1, with 8 bases that match TRBD1. V lost 3 bases to trimming and J lost 12 bases; unmatched junction nucleotides: 16. Germline CDR1 and CDR2: SQVTM and ANQGSEA. This CDR3 is 15 amino acids long. The CDR3 sequence is CSVDQGATGGISQFF. The CDR3, as DNA: TGCAGCGTTGATCAGGGGGCGACGGGTGGAATTTCGCAGTTCTTC.

The chain links TRBV7-2 to TRBJ1-5, with 9 bases matching TRBD1. This CDR3 is 14 amino acids long. The junction had 5 bases not matched to a gene; V was cut back by 5 bases and J by 6 bases. Germline CDR1 is SGHTA and CDR2 is FQGNSA. The CDR3 DNA sequence: TGTGCCAGCAGCATTACAGGGGGCGGTCAGCCCCAGCATTTT. As protein: CASSITGGGQPQHF.